Presented here are 8 T cell receptor beta chains from one specimen sequenced in a study of Graves' ophthalmopathy and Graves' hyperthyroidism. CDR3 regions of TCR beta were amplified from RNA transcripts. HTBI primers were employed in first-round RT-PCR, then a second-round multiplex PCR followed. TCRdb re-called the multiplex PCR reads with MiXCR, one entry per CDR3 protein. This table has a few hundred thousand distinct CDR3 sequences, approximately 17% appearing once. Sequencing was done on a sample of peripheral blood. The receptors shown here come from an adult woman with stable Graves' hyperthyroidism.

This clonotype came up many times. The J gene is TRBJ1-2, the V gene TRBV28, with D unresolved. CDR3 length equals 15 residues. Trimming took off 2 bases at V and 6 bases at J, with 16 bases between the two ends. Per the germline V gene, CDR1 is MDHEN and CDR2 is SYDVKM. The CDR3 region has the DNA TGTGCCAGCAGTTTACTTCCAACAGCGAGTCATGGCTACACCTTC. It specifies CASSLLPTASHGYTF.

This clonotype was seen ten or more times. The chain uses TRBV28 and TRBJ1-1; D remains unclear. Trimming took 4 bases from V and 0 from J, leaving 12 bases between them. The length of the CDR3 is 15 residues. The V gene's germline CDR1 is MDHEN and CDR2 SYDVKM. CDR3: CASSSQPRVNTEAFF. In DNA, the CDR3 is TGTGCCAGCAGTTCCCAACCCCGAGTGAACACTGAAGCTTTCTTT. The full variable domain, in which reference TRBV28 and TRBJ1-1 provide the parts outside the CDR3, is DVKVTQSSRYLVKRTGEKVFLECVQDMDHENMFWYRQDPGLGLRLIYFSYDVKMKEKGDIPEGYSVSREKKERFSLILESASTNQTSMYLCASSSQPRVNTEAFFGQGTRLTVV.

The sample holds many counts of this clonotype. The J gene is TRBJ2-1, the V gene TRBV20-1; TRBD2 is a possible D gene (5 bases). The CDR3 consists of 13 residues. Germline V gene data show CDR1 as DFQATT and CDR2 as SNEGSKA (reference sequence). With 0 bases removed from V and 3 bases from J, the gap between germline ends came to 6 bases. The DNA for the CDR3 is TGCAGTGCTAGAGATGGGAGCTACAATGAGCAGTTCTTC. As protein: CSARDGSYNEQFF.

Comment on this clonotype: Given a much more abundant clone one base away, this may be a read error. The chain recombines TRBV4-1 with TRBJ2-5; 9 nucleotides line up with TRBD2. CDR3 length equals 16 residues. Germline V gene lookup returns CDR1 MGHRA and CDR2 YSYEKL. The CDR3 DNA is TGCGCCAGCAGCCAAGAGCTAGCGGGGTACCAAGAGACCAAGTACTTC. It specifies CASSQELAGYQETKYF.

At least ten counts were recorded for this clonotype. The V call is TRBV2, the J call TRBJ1-1, with TRBD1 as a possible D gene (6 bases). The CDR3 extends over 13 amino acids. Per the germline V gene, CDR1 is SNHLY and CDR2 is FYNNEI. The germline V and J ends were trimmed by 6 bases and 6 bases, with 14 bases remaining between them. The CDR3 sequence: CASRAPGGAEAFF. Here the CDR3 DNA reads TGTGCCAGCAGAGCTCCCGGGGGCGCTGAAGCTTTCTTT.

This clonotype showed up just a few times. This chain connects TRBV20-1 to TRBJ1-5, with TRBD1 matching 7 bases. The germline V gene encodes CDR1 DFQATT and CDR2 SNEGSKA (reference sequence). The CDR3 loop spans 14 amino acids. J gave up 4 bases and V 3 bases, and 6 bases lay outside the gene matches. The CDR3 loop is CSASARGWNQPQHF. The CDR3 DNA sequence: TGCAGTGCTAGCGCCAGGGGGTGGAATCAGCCCCAGCATTTT.

The rearrangement links TRBV15 to TRBJ2-5; 10 nucleotides agree with TRBD1. V dropped 1 base and J dropped 6; count of bases not matched to a gene: 11. The germline CDR1 and CDR2 sequences are LNHNV and YYDKDF (reference sequence). The CDR3 spans 17 residues. In nucleotides, the CDR3 is TGTGCCACCAGCAGAGCCCTCGGGACAGGGGAGGGGAAGACCCAGTACTTC. Its protein product is CATSRALGTGEGKTQYF.

The table lists this clonotype with many counts. The chain links TRBV6-5 to TRBJ2-5; D may match TRBD1 or TRBD2 (5 bases each). CDR1 and CDR2 from the germline V gene are MNHEY and SVGAGI. This CDR3 spans 17 amino acids. V was cut by 4 bases and J by 0 bases, with 18 bases left in between. CDR3 nucleotide sequence: TGTGCCAGCAGTTCGGGACCAACCTATTGGTACCAAGAGACCCAGTACTTC. It specifies CASSSGPTYWYQETQYF.